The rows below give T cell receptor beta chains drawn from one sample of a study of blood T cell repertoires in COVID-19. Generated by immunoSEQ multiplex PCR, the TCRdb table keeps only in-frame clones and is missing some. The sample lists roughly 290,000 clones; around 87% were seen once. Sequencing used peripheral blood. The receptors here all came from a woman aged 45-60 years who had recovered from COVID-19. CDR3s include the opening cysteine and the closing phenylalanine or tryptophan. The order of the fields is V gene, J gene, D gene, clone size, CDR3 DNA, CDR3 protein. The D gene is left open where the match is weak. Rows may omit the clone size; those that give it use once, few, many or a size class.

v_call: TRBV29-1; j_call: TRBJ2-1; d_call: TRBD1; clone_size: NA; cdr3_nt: TGCAGCGTTGAAAGACAGGGGGCGTGGGAGCAGTTCTTC; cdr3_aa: CSVERQGAWEQFF
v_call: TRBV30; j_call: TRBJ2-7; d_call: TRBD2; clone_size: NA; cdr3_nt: TGTGCCTGGAGTCTGGGGACTAGCGGGAAGAAGAACTACTACGAGCAGTACTTC; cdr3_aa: CAWSLGTSGKKNYYEQYF
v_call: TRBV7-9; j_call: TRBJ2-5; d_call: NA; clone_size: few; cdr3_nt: TGTGCCAGCAGCCGGGTCGGGGAACAAGAGACCCAGTACTTC; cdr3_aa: CASSRVGEQETQYF
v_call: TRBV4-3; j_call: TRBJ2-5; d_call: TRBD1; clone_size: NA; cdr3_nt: TGCGCCAGCAGCCAGTCTTCCGGGACAGGGTATCGTGGGACCCAGTACTTC; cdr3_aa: CASSQSSGTGYRGTQYF
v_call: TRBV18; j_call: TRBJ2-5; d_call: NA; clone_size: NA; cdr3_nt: TGTGCCAGCTCACCAAGAGAGGGTAGGGAGACCCAGTACTTC; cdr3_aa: CASSPREGRETQYF
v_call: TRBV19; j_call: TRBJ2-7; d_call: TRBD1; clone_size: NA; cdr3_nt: TGTGCCAGTAGCCCCACTTCGGGACAGGGGGCCTACGAGCAGTACTTC; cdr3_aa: CASSPTSGQGAYEQYF
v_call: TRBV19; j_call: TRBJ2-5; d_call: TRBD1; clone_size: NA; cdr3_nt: TGTGCCAGTAGTATAGATCCCATCAGGGGGACAGAGACCCAGTACTTC; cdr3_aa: CASSIDPIRGTETQYF
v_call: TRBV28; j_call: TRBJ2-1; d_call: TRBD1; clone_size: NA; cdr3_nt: TGTGCCAGCAGACGATGGGACAGGGCAACCTACAATGAGCAGTTCTTC; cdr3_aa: CASRRWDRATYNEQFF
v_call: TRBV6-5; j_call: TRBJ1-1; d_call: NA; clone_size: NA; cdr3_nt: TGTGCCAGCAGTTACTCGTGGGGGGACACTGAAGCTTTCTTT; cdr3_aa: CASSYSWGDTEAFF
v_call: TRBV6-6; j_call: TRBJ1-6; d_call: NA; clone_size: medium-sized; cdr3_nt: TGTGCCAGCAGTTCTCGGGCACCCCTCCACTTT; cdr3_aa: CASSSRAPLHF